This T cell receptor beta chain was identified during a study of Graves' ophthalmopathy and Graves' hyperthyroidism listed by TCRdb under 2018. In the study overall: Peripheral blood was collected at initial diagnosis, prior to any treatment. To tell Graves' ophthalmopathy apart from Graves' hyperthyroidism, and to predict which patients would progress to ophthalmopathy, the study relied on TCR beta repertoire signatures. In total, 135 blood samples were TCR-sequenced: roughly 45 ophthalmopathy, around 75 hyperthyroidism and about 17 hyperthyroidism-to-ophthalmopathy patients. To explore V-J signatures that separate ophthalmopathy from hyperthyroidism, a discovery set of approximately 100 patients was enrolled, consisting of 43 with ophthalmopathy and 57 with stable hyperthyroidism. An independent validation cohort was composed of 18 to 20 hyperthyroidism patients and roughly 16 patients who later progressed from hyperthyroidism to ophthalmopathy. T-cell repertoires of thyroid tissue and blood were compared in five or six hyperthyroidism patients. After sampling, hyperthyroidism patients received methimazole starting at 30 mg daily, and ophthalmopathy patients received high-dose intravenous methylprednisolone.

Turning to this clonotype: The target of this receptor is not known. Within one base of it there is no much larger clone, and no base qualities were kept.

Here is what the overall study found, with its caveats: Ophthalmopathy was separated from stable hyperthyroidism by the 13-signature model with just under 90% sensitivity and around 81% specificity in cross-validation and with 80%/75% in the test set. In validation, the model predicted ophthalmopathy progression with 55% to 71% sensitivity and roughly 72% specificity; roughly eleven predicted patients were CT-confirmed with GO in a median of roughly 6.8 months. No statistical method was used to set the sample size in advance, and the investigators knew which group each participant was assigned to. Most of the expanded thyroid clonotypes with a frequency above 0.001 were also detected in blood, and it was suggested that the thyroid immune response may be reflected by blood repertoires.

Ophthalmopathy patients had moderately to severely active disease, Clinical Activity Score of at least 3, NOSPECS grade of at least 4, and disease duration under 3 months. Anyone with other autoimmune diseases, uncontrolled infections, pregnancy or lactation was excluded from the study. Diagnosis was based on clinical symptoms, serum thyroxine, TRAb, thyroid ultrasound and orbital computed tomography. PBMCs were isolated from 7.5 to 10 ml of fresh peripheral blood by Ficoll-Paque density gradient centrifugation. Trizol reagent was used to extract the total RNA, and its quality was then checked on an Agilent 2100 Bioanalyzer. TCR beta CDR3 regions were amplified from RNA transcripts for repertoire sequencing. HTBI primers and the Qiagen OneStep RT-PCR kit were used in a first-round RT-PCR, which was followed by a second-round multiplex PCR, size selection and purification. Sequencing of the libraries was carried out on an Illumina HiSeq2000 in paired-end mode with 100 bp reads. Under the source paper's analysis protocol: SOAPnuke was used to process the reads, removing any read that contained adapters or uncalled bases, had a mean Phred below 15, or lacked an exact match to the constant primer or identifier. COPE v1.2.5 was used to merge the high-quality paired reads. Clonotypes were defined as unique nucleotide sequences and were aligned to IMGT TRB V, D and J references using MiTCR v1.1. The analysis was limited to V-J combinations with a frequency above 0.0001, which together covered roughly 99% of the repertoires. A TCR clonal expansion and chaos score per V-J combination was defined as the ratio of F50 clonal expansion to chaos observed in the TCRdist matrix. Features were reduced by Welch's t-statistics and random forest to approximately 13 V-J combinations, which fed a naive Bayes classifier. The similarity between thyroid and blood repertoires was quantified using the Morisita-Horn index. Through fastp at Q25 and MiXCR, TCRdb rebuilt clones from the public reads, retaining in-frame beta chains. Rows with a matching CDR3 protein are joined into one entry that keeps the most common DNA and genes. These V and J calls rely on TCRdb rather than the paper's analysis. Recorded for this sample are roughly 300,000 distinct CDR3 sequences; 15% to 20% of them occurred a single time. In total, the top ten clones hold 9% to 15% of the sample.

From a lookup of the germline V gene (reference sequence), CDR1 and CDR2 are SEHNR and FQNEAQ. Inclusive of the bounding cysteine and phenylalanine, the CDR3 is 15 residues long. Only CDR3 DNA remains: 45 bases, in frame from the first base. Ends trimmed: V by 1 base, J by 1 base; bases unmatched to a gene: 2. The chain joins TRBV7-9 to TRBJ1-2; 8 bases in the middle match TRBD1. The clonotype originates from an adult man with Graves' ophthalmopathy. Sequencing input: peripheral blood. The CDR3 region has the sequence CASSLGTGNNYGYTF. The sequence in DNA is TGTGCCAGCAGCTTAGGGACAGGGAATAACTATGGCTACACCTTC.